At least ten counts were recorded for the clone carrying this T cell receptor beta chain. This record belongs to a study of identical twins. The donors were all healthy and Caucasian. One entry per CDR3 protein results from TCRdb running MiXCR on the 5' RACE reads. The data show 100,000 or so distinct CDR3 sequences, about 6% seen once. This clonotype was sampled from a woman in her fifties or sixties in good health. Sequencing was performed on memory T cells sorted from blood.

The CDR3 here is CASSRDTETQYF. The CDR3 bases are TGCGCCAGCAGCCGGGATACGGAGACCCAGTACTTC. This chain joins TRBV5-1 and TRBJ2-5, with D possibly TRBD2 on 5 matching bases. V was trimmed by 4 bases and J by 5 bases, leaving 9 bases between them. This CDR3 spans 12 amino acids. Germline-derived CDR1 and CDR2 are SGHRS and YFSETQ.